The present T cell receptor beta chain was sequenced within a study of blood T cell repertoires in COVID-19. V dropped 0 bases and J dropped 7 bases, with 8 bases sitting between them. CDR1 and CDR2 (germline): SGHNT, YYREEE (reference sequence). CDR3 length: 13 residues. The protocol was immunoSEQ multiplex PCR, while the TCRdb copy is restricted to in-frame clones and leaves out a portion. Among approximately 97,000 clones listed, around 90% were seen once. The source is a man aged 45-65 years with active or convalescent COVID-19. The chain employs TRBV5-4 and TRBJ2-4; D unclear. Sequenced material: peripheral blood. This CDR3 is CASSLVPLNIQYF. The CDR3 bases are TGTGCCAGCAGCTTGGTTCCCCTTAACATTCAGTACTTC.